Shown below are 25 T cell receptor beta chains from a single sample sequenced in a study of long-term antiretroviral therapy in people with HIV (dated 2022 in TCRdb). Sequencing of the TRB variable region was done with the immunoSEQ hsTCRB v3.0 assay at survey level resolution. TCRdb obtained this table from immuneACCESS and retained in-frame rearrangements with V and J assigned. These tables miss some clones; where compared with another copy, unresolved V genes account for less than half of the shortfall, and the remainder is unexplained. Recorded for this sample are 25,000 to 35,000 clones; about 96% of them occurred a single time. Together, the top ten hold 7.5% to 9% of the sample. The sequencing used unsorted PBMCs, collected 6 to 6.5 years after starting antiretroviral therapy. The source of these receptors is a man younger than 45 with HIV.

This sequence joins TRBV10-2 and TRBJ2-7; TRBD1 matches 10 bases. The CDR3 has 15 amino acids. Germline V CDR1 and CDR2: WSHSY, SAAADI. Germline trimming cut 8 bases from V and 5 bases from J; bases unmatched to any gene: 12. The CDR3 loop reads CASGRPGQGSDEQYF. CDR3 coding DNA: TGCGCCAGCGGAAGACCGGGACAGGGGTCCGACGAGCAGTACTTC.

J is TRBJ1-6 and V is TRBV7-9; D is ambiguous. Trimming took off 5 bases at V and 8 bases at J, with 16 bases between the two ends. CDR1 and CDR2 (germline): SEHNR, FQNEAQ (reference sequence). This CDR3 region has 15 residues. The CDR3 sequence is CASSPTDQWDSPLHF. In DNA form, the CDR3 reads TGTGCCAGCAGCCCTACCGACCAGTGGGATTCACCCCTCCACTTT.

The rearrangement joins TRBV6-6 to TRBJ2-1; D call uncertain. The V end lost 10 bases, the J end lost 8 bases, and 15 bases lay between the germline ends. The length of the CDR3 is 12 residues. CDR1 and CDR2 (germline): MNHNY, SVGAGI (reference sequence). CDR3 nucleotide sequence: TGTGCCACTTCGCTTGGGCTGGATGAGCAGTTCTTC. Translating gives CATSLGLDEQFF.

The chain employs TRBV2 and TRBJ2-1; 11 bases are a match to TRBD2. Trimming took 2 bases from V and 9 from J; bases not matched to a gene: 12. The germline CDR1 and CDR2 sequences are SNHLY and FYNNEI. CDR3 length equals 17 residues. The CDR3 nucleotides are TGTGCCAGCAGTGAATATTTTAGCGGGGGGGCCGGGGGTGAGCAGTTCTTC. The encoded protein is CASSEYFSGGAGGEQFF.

J is TRBJ1-3 and V is TRBV4-3; a weak D match, TRBD1 (5 bases). V was clipped by 5 bases and J by 1 base, with 18 bases between them. This CDR3 has 17 residues. Per germline, CDR1 LGHNA and CDR2 YSLEER. The DNA for the CDR3 is TGCGCCAGCAGCGACAATTGGCAGGGCTTTTCTGGAAACACCATATATTTT. Its translation: CASSDNWQGFSGNTIYF.

This clone was seen just once. The genes are TRBV11-2 and TRBJ2-2; 8 positions agree with TRBD1. Germline lookup yields CDR1 SGHAT and CDR2 FQNNGV. The CDR3 totals 18 residues. The J segment lost 5 bases and the V segment lost 0 bases, leaving 11 bases of the junction unmatched. CDR3 protein: CASSLDLWQGAWTGELFF. Here the CDR3 DNA reads TGTGCCAGCAGCTTAGATCTCTGGCAGGGGGCTTGGACCGGGGAGCTGTTTTTT.

The chain recombines TRBV6-1 with TRBJ2-1, with 10 positions matching TRBD1. The CDR3 spans 16 residues. Germline values: CDR1 MNHNS, CDR2 SASEGT. V lost 3 bases, J lost 8 bases, and 10 bases stayed unmatched. The CDR3 coding sequence is TGTGCCAGCAGTGACAATGACGGGACAGGGGTCGATGAGCAGTTCTTC. Its protein product is CASSDNDGTGVDEQFF.

This chain joins TRBV28 and TRBJ2-7; D call uncertain. V dropped 5 bases and J dropped 6 bases, with 17 bases sitting between them. This CDR3 spans 14 amino acids. Germline V gives CDR1 MDHEN, CDR2 SYDVKM. As DNA, the CDR3 is TGTGCCAGCAGTCCCCGCTTAGGGCGGCCCGAGCAGTACTTC. The encoded protein is CASSPRLGRPEQYF.

The gene calls are TRBV6-1 and TRBJ2-5, with a tentative D call TRBD1 (7 bases). With 4 bases removed from V and 5 bases from J, the gap between germline ends came to 23 bases. CDR1 is MNHNS and CDR2 is SASEGT in the germline V gene. The CDR3 spans 17 residues. This CDR3 is CASSAAGGRGAWETQYF. In DNA, the CDR3 is TGTGCCAGCAGTGCAGCAGGAGGCAGGGGGGCATGGGAGACCCAGTACTTC.

This clone has only one observation. The V and J genes are TRBV2 and TRBJ2-7; perhaps TRBD2 as D (6 bases). Trimming shortened V by 8 bases and J by 9 bases, and 23 bases separated the two germline ends. Germline V gene lookup returns CDR1 SNHLY and CDR2 FYNNEI. The CDR3 spans 14 residues. The CDR3 DNA follows: TGTGCCAGCTCTCTCCGGGACGGACTACGATGGCAGTACTTC. It yields the protein CASSLRDGLRWQYF.

The V and J genes are TRBV7-6 and TRBJ1-1; D unresolved. The CDR3 covers 16 residues. The germline V gene encodes CDR1 SGHVS and CDR2 FNYEAQ. Trimming took off 3 bases at V and 3 bases at J, with 17 bases between the two ends. CDR3 region: CASSFLLASGDTEAFF. CDR3 sequence (DNA): TGTGCCAGCAGCTTTCTACTCGCTTCTGGGGACACTGAAGCTTTCTTT.

In DNA form, the CDR3 reads TGTGCCAGCACCACGGACCTTACGAACACCGGGGAGCTGTTTTTT. This codes for CASTTDLTNTGELFF. The genes are TRBV11-2 and TRBJ2-2, with unresolved D. This CDR3 has 15 residues. Trimming took off 7 bases at V and 0 bases at J, with 12 bases between the two ends. Germline loops: CDR1 SGHAT, CDR2 FQNNGV.

The chain recombines TRBV10-2 with TRBJ1-2, with TRBD1 as a possible D gene (6 bases). Germline values: CDR1 WSHSY, CDR2 SAAADI. CDR3 size: 16 residues. V was trimmed by 6 bases and J by 4 bases, leaving 21 bases between them. Here the CDR3 reads CASSPPPTGGGYGYTF. The CDR3 bases are TGCGCCAGCAGCCCTCCACCTACCGGGGGCGGCTATGGCTACACCTTC.

This rearrangement joins TRBV9 to TRBJ2-2, with D perhaps matching TRBD1 or TRBD2 (5 bases each). Germline V CDR1 and CDR2: SGDLS, YYNGEE. The ends were cut back, 3 bases at V and 3 bases at J, with 15 bases in the middle. CDR3 length: 16 amino acids. DNA of the CDR3: TGTGCCAGCAGCGGGCGCGAAGAGGGGTACACCGGGGAGCTGTTTTTT. Its protein product is CASSGREEGYTGELFF.

The gene calls are TRBV30 and TRBJ2-1; D is ambiguous. Germline values: CDR1 GTSNPN, CDR2 SVGIG (reference sequence). V gave up 1 base and J gave up 6 bases, with 10 bases separating them. The CDR3 is made up of 13 amino acids. Written as DNA, the CDR3 is TGTGCCTGGAGTGAGCAGTTGATCAATGAGCAGTTCTTC. This sequence encodes CAWSEQLINEQFF.

The CDR3 protein is CASSERTSGGYEQFF. The CDR3 coding sequence is TGCGCCAGCAGTGAGAGGACTAGCGGGGGCTATGAGCAGTTCTTC. The genes are TRBV10-1 and TRBJ2-1; 13 positions match TRBD2. V was pared by 2 bases and J by 8 bases, with 3 bases of the junction left unmatched. Germline V gene lookup returns CDR1 WNHNN and CDR2 SYGVQD (reference sequence). This CDR3 is 15 amino acids long.

The genes are TRBV6-1 and TRBJ2-7; the D is unclear. This CDR3 comprises 11 residues. The germline V and J ends were trimmed by 4 bases and 5 bases, with 6 bases remaining between them. Germline assignment: CDR1 MNHNS and CDR2 SASEGT. In nucleotides, the CDR3 is TGTGCCAGCAGTGCAGACCACGAGCAGTACTTC. This sequence encodes CASSADHEQYF.

The chain recombines TRBV5-1 with TRBJ1-1, with D unclear. The CDR3 runs 14 residues. The V gene's germline CDR1 is SGHRS and CDR2 YFSETQ. Trimming shortened V by 0 bases and J by 1 base, and 7 bases separated the two germline ends. The CDR3 protein is CASSLDGSNTEAFF. Written as DNA, the CDR3 is TGCGCCAGCAGCTTGGACGGCTCGAACACTGAAGCTTTCTTT.

The CDR3 DNA reads as TGCGCCAGCAGCCAAAATGGACAGGGCAGCGGAGGGCAGTTCTTC. The encoded protein is CASSQNGQGSGGQFF. The gene calls are TRBV4-3 and TRBJ2-1; 8 bases are a match to TRBD1. V was pared by 2 bases and J by 12 bases, with 12 bases of the junction left unmatched. CDR1 and CDR2 (germline): LGHNA, YSLEER. The length of the CDR3 is 15 residues.

The chain links TRBV2 to TRBJ1-6; D uncertain. This CDR3 region has 14 residues. The V gene lost 4 bases and the J gene lost 3 bases, with 7 bases spanning the gap. Per germline, CDR1 SNHLY and CDR2 FYNNEI. CDR3 sequence: CASSVWNYNSPLHF. DNA of the CDR3: TGTGCCAGCAGTGTTTGGAACTATAATTCACCCCTCCACTTT.

This chain uses TRBV6-1 with TRBJ2-4, with D perhaps TRBD1 (6 bases). Germline CDR1 is MNHNS and CDR2 is SASEGT. There are 11 residues in the CDR3. V lost 6 bases and J lost 9, with 9 bases in between. In nucleotides, the CDR3 is TGTGCCAGCAGAACAGGGATCATTCAGTACTTC. It translates to CASRTGIIQYF.

This chain uses TRBV7-8 with TRBJ2-7; D tentatively reads TRBD1 or TRBD2 (5 bases each). The CDR3 loop spans 15 amino acids. The germline V and J ends were trimmed by 5 bases and 3 bases, with 17 bases remaining between them. CDR1 and CDR2 (germline): SGHVS, FQNEAQ. The CDR3 DNA sequence: TGTGCCAGCAGCCCGGCACCGGGACCCCTCTACGAGCAGTACTTC. Residues: CASSPAPGPLYEQYF.

This chain links TRBV4-2 with TRBJ2-2; 8 bases match TRBD2. Germline lookup yields CDR1 LGHNA and CDR2 YNFKEQ. After removal of 0 bases from V and 6 bases from J, the junction contained 9 bases not matched to a gene. The CDR3 is 17 amino acids. The CDR3 DNA reads TGTGCCAGCAGCCAAGAAGGAACGGGAGGGCCATCCGGGGAGCTGTTTTTT. Encoded protein: CASSQEGTGGPSGELFF.

This chain's CDR3 is CASSESRTASGEQYF. The CDR3, as DNA: TGTGCCAGCAGTGAATCCCGGACAGCTTCGGGCGAGCAGTACTTC. The chain links TRBV2 to TRBJ2-7, with TRBD1 as a possible D gene (6 bases). V lost 2 bases, J lost 6 bases, and 17 bases lay in between. The CDR3 loop spans 15 amino acids. Germline V gene data show CDR1 as SNHLY and CDR2 as FYNNEI.

The J gene is TRBJ1-5, the V gene TRBV2; D unresolved. The CDR3 covers 15 residues. Between the trimmed V and J ends, which lost 5 bases and 3 bases, there was a span of 14 bases. Germline V gene lookup returns CDR1 SNHLY and CDR2 FYNNEI. The CDR3 DNA reads as TGTGCCAGCAGTAACGCCCAACTCCCCAATCAGCCCCAGCATTTT. This translates into CASSNAQLPNQPQHF.